This is a list of T cell receptor beta chains from one sample in a study of OX40 agonist ivuxolimab in advanced cancers. Repertoires were generated with immunoSEQ multiplex PCR, while TCRdb's copy carries only in-frame clones and drops some. The sample holds some 10,000 clones; 77% are singletons and the top ten take 25% to 35%. The material was CD4+ or CD8+ T cells sorted from blood, obtained in a trial of the OX40 agonist ivuxolimab. The receptors here all came from an adult with an advanced solid tumor such as melanoma, head and neck, liver or kidney cancer. Both conserved end residues are part of each CDR3. The order of the fields is clone size, J gene, CDR3 length, D gene, V gene, CDR3 protein, CDR3 DNA. A D gene is named only where the DNA matches it firmly. Clone size, where shown, is once, few, many, or a class for clones that have expanded.

>.|TRBJ2-3|16|TRBD2|TRBV5-6
CASSFSTSGPTDTQYF
TGTGCCAGCAGCTTCTCAACTAGCGGCCCCACAGATACGCAGTATTTT
>.|TRBJ2-2|14|.|TRBV7-6
CASSLGEVHGELFF
TGTGCCAGCAGCTTAGGGGAGGTCCACGGGGAGCTGTTTTTT
>.|TRBJ2-3|13|.|TRBV6-5
CASSYSGTDTQYF
TGTGCCAGCAGTTACTCCGGGACCGATACGCAGTATTTT
>.|TRBJ1-5|16|TRBD1|TRBV7-2
CASSLTGGSGNQPQHF
TGTGCCAGCAGCTTAACAGGGGGCTCCGGGAATCAGCCCCAGCATTTT
>.|TRBJ1-3|15|.|TRBV30
CAWSPRTVRGNTIYF
TGTGCCTGGAGCCCCCGGACAGTGCGGGGAAACACCATATATTTT
>.|TRBJ2-1|15|.|TRBV7-6
CASSLLAESYNEQFF
TGTGCCAGCAGCCTTTTAGCGGAGTCCTACAATGAGCAGTTCTTC
>.|TRBJ1-5|13|.|TRBV6-1
CASSEGAHQPQHF
TGTGCCAGCAGTGAGGGGGCGCATCAGCCCCAGCATTTT
>few|TRBJ2-1|14|.|TRBV2
CASSELSSYNEQFF
TGTGCCAGCAGTGAACTCAGCTCCTACAATGAGCAGTTCTTC
>.|TRBJ1-4|14|TRBD1|TRBV28
CASTTSTGFEKLFF
TGTGCCAGCACCACCTCGACAGGGTTCGAAAAACTGTTTTTT
>.|TRBJ1-2|13|.|TRBV5-6
CASSYGGNYGYTF
TGTGCCAGCAGCTATGGAGGTAACTATGGCTACACCTTC
>.|TRBJ1-1|14|.|TRBV13
CASSLLQGNTEAFF
TGTGCCAGCAGCTTATTGCAGGGGAACACTGAAGCTTTCTTT
>.|TRBJ2-2|16|.|TRBV21-1
CASSKLEGIYTGELFF
TGTGCCAGCAGCAAACTAGAGGGGATATACACCGGGGAGCTGTTTTTT
>.|TRBJ2-7|16|TRBD2|TRBV28
CASSFGLVGEAYEQYF
TGTGCCAGCAGTTTCGGACTAGTCGGAGAGGCCTACGAGCAGTACTTC
>.|TRBJ1-1|16|.|TRBV7-9
CASNSPPTGSGAEAFF
TGTGCCAGCAACTCCCCTCCAACAGGGTCAGGCGCTGAAGCTTTCTTT
>medium-sized|TRBJ1-6|17|.|TRBV6-1
CASSEWGDRGYNSPLHF
TGTGCCAGCAGTGAATGGGGAGACAGAGGCTATAATTCACCCCTCCACTTT
>.|TRBJ2-1|13|.|TRBV19
CASSIVQNNEQFF
TGTGCCAGTAGTATAGTGCAGAACAATGAGCAGTTCTTC
>.|TRBJ2-2|13|.|TRBV5-1
CASSVGNIKELFF
TGCGCCAGCAGCGTCGGGAACATTAAGGAGCTGTTTTTT
>.|TRBJ1-1|13|.|TRBV7-2
CASSLHSGLEAFF
TGTGCCAGCAGCTTGCATTCGGGTCTTGAAGCTTTCTTT
>.|TRBJ1-2|13|TRBD1|TRBV5-6
CASNSGGVGGYTF
TGTGCCAGCAACTCAGGGGGCGTGGGAGGCTACACCTTC
>.|TRBJ2-7|14|TRBD2|TRBV6-1
CASSEAGGAYEQYF
TGTGCCAGCAGTGAAGCCGGGGGGGCCTACGAGCAGTACTTC
>few|TRBJ2-1|15|TRBD2|TRBV9
CASSPSGSGGNEQFF
TGTGCCAGCAGCCCAAGCGGGAGTGGGGGCAATGAGCAGTTCTTC
>.|TRBJ2-3|13|.|TRBV10-1
CASSERREDTQYF
TGCGCCAGCAGTGAGAGGAGGGAAGATACGCAGTATTTT
>.|TRBJ2-7|16|TRBD2|TRBV10-3
CAISEGLAGALGEQYF
TGTGCCATCAGTGAGGGCCTAGCGGGAGCTCTCGGCGAGCAGTACTTC
>.|TRBJ1-2|12|.|TRBV19
CASRVGRDGYTF
TGTGCCAGTAGGGTTGGAAGAGATGGCTACACCTTC
>.|TRBJ2-5|13|.|TRBV6-5
CASSHTEQETQYF
TGTGCCAGCAGTCATACAGAGCAAGAGACCCAGTACTTC
>.|TRBJ1-2|14|TRBD1|TRBV7-8
CASNRQGGPGGYTF
TGTGCCAGCAACAGACAGGGGGGGCCCGGAGGCTACACCTTC
>once|TRBJ2-7|16|TRBD2|TRBV7-9
CASSLLPSGSPYEQYF
TGTGCCAGCAGCTTACTGCCTAGCGGGAGCCCCTACGAGCAGTACTTC
>.|TRBJ2-1|15|.|TRBV11-2
CASSRGRVRDNEQFF
TGTGCCAGCAGCCGCGGGCGGGTACGAGACAATGAGCAGTTCTTC
>medium-sized|TRBJ2-7|16|.|TRBV4-2
CASSQEGEGGSYEQYF
TGTGCCAGCAGCCAAGAGGGGGAGGGGGGCTCCTACGAGCAGTACTTC
>.|TRBJ1-2|18|TRBD1|TRBV19
CASSITSGGAGPNYGYTF
TGTGCCAGTAGTATTACCTCAGGGGGCGCTGGGCCAAACTATGGCTACACCTTC
>.|TRBJ2-3|15|.|TRBV7-9
CASSPAGGPADTQYF
TGTGCCAGCAGCCCAGCCGGGGGGCCTGCAGATACGCAGTATTTT
>.|TRBJ2-3|15|.|TRBV27
CASSSSDPRTDTQYF
TGTGCCAGCAGTTCCTCGGACCCGCGCACAGATACGCAGTATTTT
>.|TRBJ1-1|16|.|TRBV6-1
CASSEGRRTPRTEAFF
TGTGCCAGCAGTGAGGGTCGTCGGACCCCGCGGACTGAAGCTTTCTTT
>.|TRBJ1-5|15|.|TRBV6-1
CASGLSGDSNQPQHF
TGTGCCAGCGGACTAAGCGGGGATAGCAATCAGCCCCAGCATTTT
>.|TRBJ2-5|17|TRBD2|TRBV2
CASSPRLALPLQETQYF
TGTGCCAGCAGTCCCAGACTAGCTCTGCCCCTCCAAGAGACCCAGTACTTC